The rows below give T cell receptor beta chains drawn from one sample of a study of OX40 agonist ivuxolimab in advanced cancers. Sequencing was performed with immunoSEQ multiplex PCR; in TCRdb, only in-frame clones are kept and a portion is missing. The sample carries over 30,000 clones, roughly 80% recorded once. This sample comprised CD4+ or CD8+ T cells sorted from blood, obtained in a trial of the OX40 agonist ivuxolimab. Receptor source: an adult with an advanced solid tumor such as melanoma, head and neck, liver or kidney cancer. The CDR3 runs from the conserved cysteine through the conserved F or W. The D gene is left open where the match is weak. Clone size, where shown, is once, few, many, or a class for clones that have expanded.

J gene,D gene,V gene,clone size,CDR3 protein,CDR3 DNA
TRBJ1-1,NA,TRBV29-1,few,CSVGGGTEAFF,TGCAGCGTTGGGGGGGGAACTGAAGCTTTCTTT
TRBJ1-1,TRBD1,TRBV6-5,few,CASSKGQVNTEAFF,TGTGCCAGCAGTAAGGGACAGGTGAACACTGAAGCTTTCTTT
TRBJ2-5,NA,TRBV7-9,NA,CASSPPRGREETQYF,TGTGCCAGCAGTCCCCCCCGAGGAAGGGAAGAGACCCAGTACTTC
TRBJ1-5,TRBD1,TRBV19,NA,CASSTAFTGESNQPQHF,TGTGCCAGTAGTACGGCGTTCACAGGGGAAAGCAATCAGCCCCAGCATTTT
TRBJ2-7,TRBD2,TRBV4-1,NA,CASSQGGAGGVYEQYF,TGCGCCAGCAGCCAAGGCGGGGCGGGGGGTGTCTACGAGCAGTACTTC
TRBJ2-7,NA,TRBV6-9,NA,CASTQGPNYEQYF,TGTGCCAGCACCCAGGGGCCAAACTACGAGCAGTACTTC
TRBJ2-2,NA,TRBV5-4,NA,CASSLRQGRVGELFF,TGTGCCAGCAGCTTGAGGCAGGGTCGGGTGGGGGAGCTGTTTTTT
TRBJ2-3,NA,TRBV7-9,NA,CASSLPPVIADTQYF,TGTGCCAGCAGCTTACCGCCAGTAATAGCAGATACGCAGTATTTT
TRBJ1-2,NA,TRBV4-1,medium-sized,CASSQGLTPGANYGYTF,TGCGCCAGCAGCCAAGGTCTGACCCCGGGAGCTAACTATGGCTACACCTTC
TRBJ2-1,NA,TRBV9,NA,CASSVAGENEQFF,TGTGCCAGCAGCGTAGCGGGGGAGAATGAGCAGTTCTTC
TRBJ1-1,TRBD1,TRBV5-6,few,CASSSWTGREAFF,TGTGCCAGCAGCAGCTGGACAGGGCGTGAAGCTTTCTTT
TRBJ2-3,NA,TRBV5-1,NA,CASRLGTDTQYF,TGCGCCAGCCGCCTGGGCACAGATACGCAGTATTTT
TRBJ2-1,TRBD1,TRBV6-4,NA,CASSEEPGGWSYNEQFF,TGTGCCAGCAGTGAAGAACCAGGGGGCTGGTCCTACAATGAGCAGTTCTTC
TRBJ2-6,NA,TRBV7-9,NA,CASSLARGANVLTF,TGTGCCAGCAGCTTAGCGAGGGGGGCCAACGTCCTGACTTTC
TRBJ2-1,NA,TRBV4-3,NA,CASSQDQSDSYNEQFF,TGCGCCAGCAGCCAAGATCAGAGCGACTCCTACAATGAGCAGTTCTTC
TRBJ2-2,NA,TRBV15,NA,CATSRDLSNTGELFF,TGTGCCACCAGCAGGGACCTGTCGAACACCGGGGAGCTGTTTTTT
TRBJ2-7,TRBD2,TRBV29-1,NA,CSVEEPGVPSDLAGVYEQYF,TGCAGCGTTGAAGAACCGGGGGTCCCGAGCGACCTAGCGGGAGTCTACGAGCAGTACTTC
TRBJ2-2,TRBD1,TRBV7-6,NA,CASSTFTGADGELFF,TGTGCCAGCAGCACATTCACAGGGGCGGACGGGGAGCTGTTTTTT
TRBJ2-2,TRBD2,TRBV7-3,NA,CASSASSGLPGELFF,TGTGCCAGCAGCGCCTCTAGCGGGTTACCCGGGGAGCTGTTTTTT
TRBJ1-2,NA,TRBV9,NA,CASSVGNDFAYGYTF,TGTGCCAGCAGCGTAGGGAACGACTTCGCCTATGGCTACACCTTC
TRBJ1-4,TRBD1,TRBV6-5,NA,CASSYRTGAEKLFF,TGTGCCAGCAGTTATCGGACAGGAGCAGAAAAACTGTTTTTT
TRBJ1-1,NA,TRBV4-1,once,CASSQGPEAFF,TGCGCCAGCAGCCAAGGGCCCGAAGCTTTCTTT
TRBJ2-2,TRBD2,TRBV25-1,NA,CASSEWGGEGTGELFF,TGTGCCAGCAGTGAATGGGGGGGAGAAGGGACCGGGGAGCTGTTTTTT
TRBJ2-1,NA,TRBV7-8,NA,CASSLVAGESNEQFF,TGTGCCAGCAGCTTAGTGGCAGGGGAAAGCAATGAGCAGTTCTTC
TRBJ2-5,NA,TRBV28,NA,CASSFFGVDSWEETQYF,TGTGCCAGCAGTTTCTTTGGGGTTGATTCCTGGGAAGAGACCCAGTACTTC
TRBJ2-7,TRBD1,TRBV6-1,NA,CASSVGTVTYEQYF,TGTGCCAGCAGTGTCGGGACAGTGACCTACGAGCAGTACTTC
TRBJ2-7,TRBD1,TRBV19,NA,CASTYRDSYEQYF,TGTGCCAGTACTTACCGGGACAGCTACGAGCAGTACTTC
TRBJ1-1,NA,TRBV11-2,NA,CASSLPGTTEAFF,TGTGCCAGCAGCTTACCAGGGACCACTGAAGCTTTCTTT
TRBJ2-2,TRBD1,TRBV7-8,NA,CASSPDRAGELFF,TGTGCCAGCAGCCCGGACAGGGCCGGGGAGCTGTTTTTT
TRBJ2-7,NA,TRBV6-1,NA,CASSEDPTGIYEQYF,TGTGCCAGCAGTGAAGACCCAACAGGGATCTACGAGCAGTACTTC
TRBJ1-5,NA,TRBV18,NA,CASSQPNQPQHF,TGTGCCAGCTCACAACCGAATCAGCCCCAGCATTTT
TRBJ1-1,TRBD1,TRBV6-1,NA,CASSERVTGSMNTEAFF,TGTGCCAGCAGTGAAAGGGTGACAGGGTCGATGAACACTGAAGCTTTCTTT
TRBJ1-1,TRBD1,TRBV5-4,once,CASSLKGTGKTDTEAFF,TGTGCCAGCAGCTTGAAGGGGACAGGGAAAACCGACACTGAAGCTTTCTTT
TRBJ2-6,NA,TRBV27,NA,CASSLAGSGANVLTF,TGTGCCAGCAGTTTAGCGGGATCAGGGGCCAACGTCCTGACTTTC
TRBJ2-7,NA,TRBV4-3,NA,CASSQESGPYEQYF,TGCGCCAGCAGCCAAGAGTCGGGCCCCTACGAGCAGTACTTC
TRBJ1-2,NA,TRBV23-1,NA,CASSQVDPDSGYTF,TGCGCCAGCAGTCAAGTCGACCCGGACTCTGGCTACACCTTC
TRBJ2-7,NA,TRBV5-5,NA,CASSLVSQNEQYF,TGTGCCAGCAGCTTGGTTTCCCAGAACGAGCAGTACTTC
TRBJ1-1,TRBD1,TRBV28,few,CASSPQGGPEAFF,TGTGCCAGCAGCCCTCAGGGGGGACCTGAAGCTTTCTTT
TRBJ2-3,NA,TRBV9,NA,CASSASVGELDTQYF,TGTGCCAGCAGCGCCTCGGTAGGGGAGCTAGATACGCAGTATTTT
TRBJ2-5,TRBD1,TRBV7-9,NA,CASSLAPQGVDPETQYF,TGTGCCAGCAGCTTAGCTCCCCAGGGGGTTGACCCAGAGACCCAGTACTTC
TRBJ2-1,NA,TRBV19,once,CASSMKQGNYNEQFF,TGTGCCAGTAGTATGAAGCAGGGTAACTACAATGAGCAGTTCTTC
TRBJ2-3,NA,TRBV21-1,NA,CASSKGIGPTHPTDTQYF,TGTGCCAGCAGCAAAGGAATCGGGCCTACTCACCCCACAGATACGCAGTATTTT
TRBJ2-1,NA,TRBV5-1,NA,CASNTGASYNEQFF,TGCGCCAGCAATACGGGGGCCTCCTACAATGAGCAGTTCTTC
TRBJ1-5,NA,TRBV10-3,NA,CAISSGYSNQPQHF,TGTGCCATCAGTTCCGGGTATAGCAATCAGCCCCAGCATTTT